The 27 T cell receptor beta chains in this list originate from one sample, sequenced in a study of blood T cell repertoires in COVID-19. Measured with immunoSEQ multiplex PCR; TCRdb has only the in-frame clones, and not every one. Here the sample spans about 440,000 clones, 90% being singletons. The sequencing input was PBMCs or T cells enriched from blood (not recorded which). The receptors shown here come from a man aged 18-30 years who had recovered from COVID-19.

J is TRBJ2-3 and V is TRBV7-9; no reliable D call. Trimming left V 3 bases short and J 3 bases short, with 4 bases between. Germline V CDR1 and CDR2: SEHNR, FQNEAQ (reference sequence). CDR3 length: 12 amino acids. The CDR3 sequence is CASSFSTDTQYF. The CDR3 DNA reads TGTGCCAGCAGCTTTTCGACAGATACGCAGTATTTT.

The J gene is TRBJ1-4, the V gene TRBV7-8; maybe TRBD1 (5 bases). V shed 5 bases and J shed 3 bases, with 13 bases lying between them. Germline-derived CDR1 and CDR2 are SGHVS and FQNEAQ. The CDR3 has 15 amino acids. The CDR3 here is CASSQEGAANEKLFF. The CDR3 DNA reads TGTGCCAGCAGCCAAGAAGGGGCCGCTAATGAAAAACTGTTTTTT.

The chain uses TRBV3-1 (or the pseudogene TRBV3-2) and TRBJ1-1; D ambiguous. Germline lookup yields CDR1 LGHDT and CDR2 YNNKEL (reference sequence). The CDR3 has 14 residues. V lost 4 bases, J lost 3 bases, and 12 bases lay in between. CDR3 DNA: TGTGCCAGCAGCCGTCTAGGAGGAGACACTGAAGCTTTCTTT. This translates into CASSRLGGDTEAFF.

The rearrangement joins TRBV19 to TRBJ1-2; 9 nucleotides align to TRBD1. The germline gives CDR1 LNHDA, CDR2 SQIVND (reference sequence). This CDR3 spans 12 amino acids. With V trimmed by 9 bases and J by 6 bases, 5 bases remained unmatched. The CDR3 sequence: CASTTGGHGYTF. The CDR3 DNA reads TGTGCCAGCACTACAGGGGGCCATGGCTACACCTTC. Together with reference TRBV19 and TRBJ1-2, the CDR3 gives the full variable domain: DGGITQSPKYLFRKEGQNVTLSCEQNLNHDAMYWYRQDPGQGLRLIYYSQIVNDFQKGDIAEGYSVSREKKESFPLTVTSAQKNPTAFYLCASTTGGHGYTFGSGTRLTVV.

The chain carries TRBV2 and TRBJ1-5; D may be TRBD1 (6 bases). CDR1 and CDR2 (germline): SNHLY, FYNNEI. V lost 3 bases to trimming and J lost 2 bases, with 11 bases between them. The length of the CDR3 is 15 residues. The CDR3 loop is CASSESRQGNQPQHF. DNA of the CDR3: TGTGCCAGCAGTGAGTCGCGACAGGGCAATCAGCCCCAGCATTTT.

The chain links TRBV5-4 to TRBJ2-3; D is uncertain. The V end lost 4 bases, the J end lost 6 bases, and 12 bases lay between the germline ends. Germline V gene data show CDR1 as SGHNT and CDR2 as YYREEE (reference sequence). The CDR3 is 13 amino acids. The CDR3 region is CASSPMTGDTQYF. The CDR3 DNA reads TGTGCCAGCAGCCCGATGACGGGTGATACGCAGTATTTT.

This chain connects TRBV7-6 to TRBJ1-6; 7 bases align to TRBD1. Germline-derived CDR1 and CDR2 are SGHVS and FNYEAQ. J lost 10 bases, V lost 1 base, and 7 bases had no gene match. This CDR3 region has 15 residues. The CDR3 reads CASSLGAGGNSPLHF. CDR3 in DNA: TGTGCCAGCAGCTTAGGGGCAGGGGGAAACTCACCCCTCCACTTT.

The chain employs TRBV11-2 and TRBJ1-1, with D tentatively TRBD1 (6 bases). With 2 bases removed from V and 2 bases from J, the gap between germline ends came to 9 bases. Germline CDR1 SGHAT, CDR2 FQNNGV. The length of the CDR3 is 14 residues. The CDR3 region is CASSLWGHNTEAFF. DNA for the CDR3: TGTGCCAGCAGCTTATGGGGGCATAACACTGAAGCTTTCTTT. Variable domain in full (rest from reference TRBV11-2 and TRBJ1-1): EAGVAQSPRYKIIEKRQSVAFWCNPISGHATLYWYQQILGQGPKLLIQFQNNGVVDDSQLPKDRFSAERLKGVDSTLKIQPAKLEDSAVYLCASSLWGHNTEAFFGQGTRLTVV.

This chain links TRBV19 with TRBJ1-5, with D uncertain. Germline V gene sequence: CDR1 LNHDA, CDR2 SQIVND (reference sequence). This CDR3 region has 18 residues. V lost 3 bases and J 1 base, leaving 19 bases between the germline ends. CDR3 in amino acids: CASSINPKDWRSNQPQHF. The CDR3 DNA reads as TGTGCCAGTAGTATTAACCCCAAAGATTGGAGGAGCAATCAGCCCCAGCATTTT. The complete variable domain, with remaining parts taken from reference TRBV19 and TRBJ1-5, reads DGGITQSPKYLFRKEGQNVTLSCEQNLNHDAMYWYRQDPGQGLRLIYYSQIVNDFQKGDIAEGYSVSREKKESFPLTVTSAQKNPTAFYLCASSINPKDWRSNQPQHFGDGTRLSIL.

The chain is built from TRBV11-2 and TRBJ1-6; the match to TRBD1 covers 7 bases. The CDR3 runs to 16 residues. Trimming took 4 bases from V and 0 from J; bases not matched to a gene: 3. From germline, CDR1 is SGHAT and CDR2 FQNNGV. The CDR3 sequence: CASSSGQASYNSPLHF. The DNA for the CDR3 is TGTGCCAGCAGCTCCGGACAGGCCTCCTATAATTCACCCCTCCACTTT.

The chain couples TRBV30 to TRBJ1-2; D perhaps matches TRBD1 (5 bases). V was cut by 7 bases and J by 4 bases, with 13 bases left in between. Germline assignment: CDR1 GTSNPN and CDR2 SVGIG (reference sequence). This CDR3 is 12 amino acids long. The CDR3 region is CASTWGAYGYTF. CDR3 in DNA: TGTGCCTCTACTTGGGGCGCCTATGGCTACACCTTC.

Only a few counts were recorded for this clone. The chain combines TRBV3-1 (or the pseudogene TRBV3-2) with TRBJ2-1, with TRBD2 matching 7 bases. In germline, CDR1 is LGHDT, CDR2 YNNKEL (reference sequence). The CDR3 runs 18 residues. Unmatched junction bases numbered 10, after V lost 0 bases and J lost 2 bases. For the CDR3, the DNA is TGTGCCAGCAGCCAAGAAGGTGGTGCGGGGGACGCCTACAATGAGCAGTTCTTC. Translating it yields CASSQEGGAGDAYNEQFF.

Here the CDR3 reads CASSVVRGEQFF. The DNA for the CDR3 is TGTGCCAGCAGCGTAGTTAGGGGTGAGCAGTTCTTC. The V and J genes are TRBV9 and TRBJ2-1, with D possibly TRBD1 on 5 matching bases. V was clipped by 0 bases and J by 9 bases, with 7 bases between them. The CDR3 totals 12 residues. Germline values: CDR1 SGDLS, CDR2 YYNGEE.

The V and J genes are TRBV24-1 and TRBJ2-5; tentative D call: TRBD2 (7 bases). Per germline, CDR1 KGHDR and CDR2 SFDVKD. The CDR3 is 16 residues long. Trimming removed 8 bases at V and 2 bases at J, with 20 bases between. Here the CDR3 reads CATIDGGGQRQETQYF. CDR3 DNA: TGTGCCACCATCGATGGGGGGGGGCAGAGGCAAGAGACCCAGTACTTC.

The chain couples TRBV29-1 to TRBJ1-2; TRBD1 matches 9 bases. Germline V lookup: CDR1 SQVTM, CDR2 ANQGSEA. With 4 bases clipped from V and 4 bases from J, the junction kept 13 bases outside the gene matches. This CDR3 comprises 16 residues. The CDR3 DNA is TGCAGCGTTGGTGGGGGACAGGGTTCCCTTTCCTATGGCTACACCTTC. It translates to CSVGGGQGSLSYGYTF.

This clone was seen only a few times. The gene calls are TRBV29-1 and TRBJ2-2, with D possibly TRBD2 on 6 matching bases. Trimming stripped 6 bases from V and 8 bases from J, with 13 bases between. The CDR3 covers 12 residues. Per germline, CDR1 SQVTM and CDR2 ANQGSEA. CDR3 loop: CSVGRRGGELFF. CDR3 coding DNA: TGCAGCGTGGGGAGGCGGGGAGGGGAGCTGTTTTTT.

This chain uses TRBV5-1 with TRBJ2-2; 8 nucleotides align to TRBD2. V was pared by 10 bases and J by 2 bases, with 10 bases of the junction left unmatched. CDR1 is SGHRS, CDR2 YFSETQ, per germline. The CDR3 covers 15 residues. CDR3 nucleotide sequence: TGCGCCTCCTGTCCGGGGGGGCCTAACACCGGGGAGCTGTTTTTT. This translates into CASCPGGPNTGELFF.

DNA for the CDR3: TGTGCCAGCAGATCTATCAGGATGGGCTACACCTTC. As protein: CASRSIRMGYTF. V gene TRBV27 combines with J gene TRBJ1-2; no reliable D call. Trimming stripped 6 bases from V and 8 bases from J, with 13 bases between. The germline V gene has CDR1 MNHEY and CDR2 SMNVEV (reference sequence). The CDR3 consists of 12 residues.

The rearrangement links TRBV28 to TRBJ2-7; TRBD2 matches 7 bases. Germline V gene data show CDR1 as MDHEN and CDR2 as SYDVKM. There are 14 residues in the CDR3. V trimming: 2 bases; J trimming: 4 bases; junction bases outside the gene matches: 5. CDR3 in amino acids: CASSLGGLLYEQYF. The CDR3 DNA follows: TGTGCCAGCAGTTTAGGGGGACTATTATACGAGCAGTACTTC.

The rearrangement uses TRBV7-9 and TRBJ2-1; D is uncertain. The CDR3 spans 13 residues. The V gene's germline CDR1 is SEHNR and CDR2 FQNEAQ (reference sequence). With 7 bases removed from V and 1 base from J, the gap between germline ends came to 8 bases. CDR3 in DNA: TGTGCCAGCATCAGCGCTTCCTACAATGAGCAGTTCTTC. It specifies CASISASYNEQFF.

The V and J genes are TRBV18 and TRBJ1-6, with 7 bases aligning to TRBD1. The CDR3 sequence is 15 residues long. Looked up from germline, CDR1 is KGHSH and CDR2 is LQKENI. After removal of 5 bases from V and 10 bases from J, the junction contained 11 bases not matched to a gene. The CDR3 protein is CASSSTEGASSPLHF. The CDR3 bases are TGTGCCAGCTCAAGTACGGAGGGGGCCAGCTCACCCCTCCACTTT.

This sequence joins TRBV5-1 and TRBJ2-7; D is perhaps TRBD1 (5 bases). Germline V gives CDR1 SGHRS, CDR2 YFSETQ. Trimming took 2 bases from V and 6 from J, leaving 12 bases between them. CDR3 length: 13 amino acids. The CDR3 DNA is TGCGCCAGCAGCTTCGACAGTTTATCCGAGCAGTACTTC. It translates to CASSFDSLSEQYF.

The chain uses TRBV5-6 and TRBJ1-2; TRBD1 is a possible D gene (6 bases). Deletions cut 4 bases from V and 4 bases from J, with 11 bases between. Germline V lookup: CDR1 SGHDT, CDR2 YYEEEE. The CDR3 runs to 13 residues. Here the CDR3 reads CASSRRGLYGYTF. CDR3 bases: TGTGCCAGCAGCCGGCGGGGGCTCTATGGCTACACCTTC.

The chain carries TRBV7-7 and TRBJ2-5, with 11 bases matching TRBD1. Germline lookup yields CDR1 SSHAT and CDR2 FNYEAQ (reference sequence). This CDR3 comprises 18 residues. J was trimmed by 5 bases and V by 5 bases; bases with no gene match: 16. CDR3 sequence: CASSTGTGGSGGLETQYF. For the CDR3, the DNA is TGTGCCAGCAGCACTGGGACAGGGGGATCCGGGGGTCTGGAGACCCAGTACTTC.

V and J are TRBV2 and TRBJ1-6; a weak D match, TRBD1 (6 bases). CDR3 size: 16 residues. CDR1 and CDR2 from the germline V gene are SNHLY and FYNNEI. The V end was cut by 6 bases, the J end by 7 bases, with 19 bases between. CDR3 protein: CASSPTSTGNNSPLHF. CDR3 nucleotides: TGTGCCAGCAGCCCGACCTCCACAGGGAACAATTCACCCCTCCACTTT.

The chain's CDR3 is CASSKDRGLQETQYF. CDR3 DNA: TGTGCCAGCAGCAAAGACAGGGGGCTCCAGGAGACCCAGTACTTC. V and J are TRBV2 and TRBJ2-5, with TRBD1 identical over 10 bases. The V segment lost 6 bases and the J segment 5 bases; nucleotides outside the gene matches: 9. Germline loops: CDR1 SNHLY, CDR2 FYNNEI. CDR3 length: 15 amino acids.

This clone was detected ten times or more. The CDR3 protein is CASRWGLAGYNEQFF. The CDR3, as DNA: TGTGCCAGCAGATGGGGGCTAGCGGGTTACAATGAGCAGTTCTTC. The genes are TRBV27 and TRBJ2-1; 8 bases fit TRBD2. V shed 6 bases and J 4 bases; nucleotides not matched to a gene: 8. The CDR3 loop spans 15 amino acids. The germline gives CDR1 MNHEY, CDR2 SMNVEV (reference sequence).